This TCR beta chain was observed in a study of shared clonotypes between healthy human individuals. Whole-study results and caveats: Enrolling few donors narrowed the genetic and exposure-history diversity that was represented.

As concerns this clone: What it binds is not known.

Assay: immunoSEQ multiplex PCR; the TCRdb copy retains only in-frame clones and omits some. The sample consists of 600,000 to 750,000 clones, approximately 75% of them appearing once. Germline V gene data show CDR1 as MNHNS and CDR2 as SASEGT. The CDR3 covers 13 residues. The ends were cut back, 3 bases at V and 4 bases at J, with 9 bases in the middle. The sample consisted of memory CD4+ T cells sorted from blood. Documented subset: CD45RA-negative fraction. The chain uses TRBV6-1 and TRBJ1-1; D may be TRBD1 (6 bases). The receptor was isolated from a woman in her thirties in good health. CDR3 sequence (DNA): TGTGCCAGCAGTGATGGGGGCGGCACTGAAGCTTTCTTT. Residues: CASSDGGGTEAFF.